These 18 T cell receptor beta chains were sequenced from one sample in a study of identical twins. TCRdb re-called the 5' RACE reads through MiXCR, storing one row per CDR3 protein. The data show approximately 220,000 distinct CDR3 sequences, around 6.8% seen once. The sample was also reused in another study, on yellow fever vaccine responses in identical twins.

Sequenced material: memory (CD45RO+) T cells sorted from blood. The receptor source for this set is a woman aged 18-29 years in good health.

This clonotype came up many times. V usage is TRBV27 and J usage is TRBJ2-5; TRBD1 matches at 10 bases. The CDR3 sequence is 15 residues long. Per germline, CDR1 MNHEY and CDR2 SMNVEV (reference sequence). Trimming at V came to 5 bases and at J to 5 bases, leaving 8 bases not matched to a gene. In DNA form, the CDR3 reads TGTGCCAGCAGTACGGGACAGGGGAGTAGGGAGACCCAGTACTTC. It is translated as CASSTGQGSRETQYF.

This clonotype was recorded a few times. The chain carries TRBV7-9 and TRBJ2-5, with a weak D call TRBD1 (5 bases). The CDR3 runs 13 residues. Germline-derived CDR1 and CDR2 are SEHNR and FQNEAQ (reference sequence). The germline V and J ends were trimmed by 1 base and 7 bases, with 10 bases remaining between them. CDR3 protein: CASSLEGDRTQYF. The CDR3 nucleotides read TGTGCCAGCAGCTTAGAAGGGGATCGGACCCAGTACTTC.

The J gene is TRBJ2-3, the V gene TRBV6-1; TRBD1 is a possible D gene (5 bases). Germline V gene sequence: CDR1 MNHNS, CDR2 SASEGT. The CDR3 covers 14 residues. V dropped 7 bases and J dropped 2 bases, with 13 bases sitting between them. CDR3 in amino acids: CASTPRTITDTQYF. The CDR3 DNA reads TGTGCCAGCACCCCTCGGACAATCACAGATACGCAGTATTTT.

This clonotype was seen at least ten times. The chain employs TRBV4-3 and TRBJ2-3; D is uncertain. Between the trimmed V and J ends, which lost 0 bases and 6 bases, there was a span of 22 bases. The CDR3 spans 18 residues. CDR1 is LGHNA and CDR2 is YSLEER in the germline V gene. The CDR3 reads CASSQDALGRAFLDTQYF. In DNA form, the CDR3 reads TGCGCCAGCAGCCAAGATGCGTTGGGTAGGGCGTTTCTGGATACGCAGTATTTT.

The rearrangement links TRBV11-1 to TRBJ2-7; 12 nucleotides match TRBD2. Trimming cost V 4 bases and J 6 bases; bases outside gene matches: 19. Germline CDR1 is SGHAT and CDR2 is FQDESV (reference sequence). This CDR3 contains 19 residues. The DNA of the CDR3 is TGTGCCAGCAGCTCCTGGGGGGGGCCTGGGACTAGCGGGTCGACCGAGCAGTACTTC. Translated: CASSSWGGPGTSGSTEQYF.

V is TRBV7-9 and J is TRBJ2-3; 7 bases match TRBD1. The CDR3 is 15 residues long. From germline, CDR1 is SEHNR and CDR2 FQNEAQ (reference sequence). The ends lost 1 base at V and 6 bases at J; junction bases unmatched: 7. CDR3 nucleotide sequence: TGTGCCAGCAGCTTAGGAGGGGGCGGAGACGATACGCAGTATTTT. Its translation is CASSLGGGGDDTQYF.

This clonotype has ten or more counts. The genes are TRBV5-1 and TRBJ2-7, with D uncertain. The CDR3 is 16 residues long. Germline V lookup: CDR1 SGHRS, CDR2 YFSETQ. V shed 3 bases and J shed 1 base, with 17 bases lying between them. The CDR3 is CASSSWSSEPSYEQYF. The CDR3 DNA follows: TGCGCCAGCAGCTCCTGGAGCTCGGAACCTTCCTACGAGCAGTACTTC.

This chain connects TRBV20-1 to TRBJ2-3; 10 bases align to TRBD2. J lost 6 bases, V lost 5 bases, and 14 bases had no gene match. Germline-derived CDR1 and CDR2 are DFQATT and SNEGSKA (reference sequence). The CDR3 extends over 16 amino acids. CDR3 coding DNA: TGCAGTGCTGAAGAGTTGAGCGGGAGGGCCTCGGATACGCAGTATTTT. This sequence encodes CSAEELSGRASDTQYF.

This clonotype showed up many times. The chain couples TRBV5-1 to TRBJ1-1; D is perhaps TRBD1 (5 bases). V dropped 4 bases and J dropped 3 bases, with 10 bases sitting between them. CDR1 SGHRS and CDR2 YFSETQ come from the germline V gene. This CDR3 spans 13 amino acids. The CDR3 reads CASSGLGDTEAFF. The CDR3 DNA is TGCGCCAGCAGCGGACTGGGGGACACTGAAGCTTTCTTT.

This chain joins TRBV27 and TRBJ1-4, with D perhaps TRBD1 (6 bases). The CDR3 is 14 residues long. Trimming took 4 bases from V and 8 from J, leaving 14 bases between them. Germline V gene sequence: CDR1 MNHEY, CDR2 SMNVEV (reference sequence). The CDR3 sequence: CASSSSGEREKLFF. The CDR3 nucleotides read TGTGCCAGCAGTTCTTCAGGGGAGCGGGAAAAACTGTTTTTT. The variable domain in full, with the rest retrieved from reference TRBV27 and TRBJ1-4, is EAQVTQNPRYLITVTGKKLTVTCSQNMNHEYMSWYRQDPGLGLRQIYYSMNVEVTDKGDVPEGYKVSRKEKRNFPLILESPSPNQTSLYFCASSSSGEREKLFFGSGTQLSVL.

There are a few counts of this clonotype. The J gene is TRBJ1-4, the V gene TRBV6-1; tentative D call: TRBD1 (5 bases). CDR3 length equals 16 residues. Trimming shortened V by 5 bases and J by 0 bases, and 13 bases separated the two germline ends. CDR1 MNHNS and CDR2 SASEGT come from the germline V gene. CDR3 bases: TGTGCCAGCAGTCCCCGGGCAGGGTCAACTAATGAAAAACTGTTTTTT. The encoded protein is CASSPRAGSTNEKLFF.

In this sample, this clonotype turned up many times. V usage is TRBV27 and J usage is TRBJ1-6; D is ambiguous. Trimming removed 3 bases at V and 9 bases at J, with 12 bases between. The CDR3 sequence is 14 residues long. CDR1 and CDR2 from the germline V gene are MNHEY and SMNVEV (reference sequence). CDR3 sequence (DNA): TGTGCCAGCAGTTTTCGGGAACGGGCTTCACCCCTCCACTTT. Translation: CASSFRERASPLHF.

This clonotype was seen more than once but under ten times. V is TRBV25-1 and J is TRBJ2-7, with D perhaps TRBD1 or TRBD2 (5 bases each). The V gene lost 3 bases and the J gene lost 1 base, with 10 bases spanning the gap. This CDR3 spans 14 amino acids. CDR1 MGHDK and CDR2 SYGVNS come from the germline V gene. The CDR3 DNA is TGTGCCAGCAGTGATTTTGGGGGTTCCTACGAGCAGTACTTC. This encodes CASSDFGGSYEQYF.

This clonotype was seen a handful of times. This chain connects TRBV4-3 to TRBJ2-3; 12 bases map to TRBD1. This CDR3 comprises 16 residues. V dropped 3 bases and J dropped 1; count of bases not matched to a gene: 2. The germline CDR1 and CDR2 sequences are LGHNA and YSLEER. The CDR3 sequence: CASSQGTGGGTDTQYF. CDR3 bases: TGCGCCAGCAGCCAGGGGACAGGGGGCGGCACAGATACGCAGTATTTT.

This rearrangement joins TRBV24-1 to TRBJ2-3, with 9 bases matching TRBD2. V lost 1 base and J lost 3; bases outside the gene matches: 13. Germline V gives CDR1 KGHDR, CDR2 SFDVKD. The CDR3 runs to 19 residues. The CDR3 loop reads CATSDFSAGGELGTDTQYF. The CDR3, as DNA: TGTGCCACCAGTGATTTCTCGGCGGGAGGGGAGTTAGGTACAGATACGCAGTATTTT.

The gene calls are TRBV19 and TRBJ2-7; unclear D gene. The CDR3 contains 15 residues. The V end lost 5 bases, the J end lost 6 bases, and 20 bases lay between the germline ends. In germline, CDR1 is LNHDA, CDR2 SQIVND (reference sequence). The CDR3: CASSREPATRGEQYF. CDR3 sequence (DNA): TGTGCCAGTAGTCGAGAGCCGGCGACCCGTGGCGAGCAGTACTTC.

Only a few counts were recorded for this clonotype. The V call is TRBV7-9, the J call TRBJ2-1; D is perhaps TRBD2 (6 bases). The germline gives CDR1 SEHNR, CDR2 FQNEAQ (reference sequence). V gave up 1 base and J gave up 11 bases, with 15 bases separating them. The CDR3 runs 14 residues. The CDR3 sequence is CASSLGLVGGKQFF. The CDR3 region has the DNA TGTGCCAGCAGCTTAGGACTAGTTGGGGGAAAGCAGTTCTTC.

This clonotype showed up many times. J is TRBJ2-4 and V is TRBV7-2; weak D call: TRBD1 (6 bases). V dropped 2 bases and J dropped 1 base, with 12 bases sitting between them. Germline values: CDR1 SGHTA, CDR2 FQGNSA. The CDR3 is made up of 16 amino acids. The CDR3 sequence: CASSLTGSGAKNIQYF. The DNA of the CDR3 is TGTGCCAGCAGCTTAACAGGGTCGGGGGCCAAAAACATTCAGTACTTC.